The T cell receptor beta chain described here comes from a study of post-analysis software for immune sequencing data. At the level of the study: Several disease courses (relapsing-remitting, secondary progressive and progressive-relapsing) of multiple sclerosis were included.

Germline assignment: CDR1 MNHEY and CDR2 SVGAGI. V lost 2 bases and J 0 bases, leaving 15 bases between the germline ends. This CDR3 contains 17 residues. This clonotype was seen more than once but under ten times. Its antigen is unknown. Study results and limitations: Patients carried four or five TRBV segments more frequently than controls did, and TRBV5-6, TRBV5-1 and TRBV20-1 were among them. F measure clustering grouped samples strongly by preparation batch. Controls had significantly higher normalized Chao1 diversity than multiple sclerosis patients.

Carried by the TCR beta cDNA libraries were unique molecular identifiers. From about 1 to 10 million T cells, roughly 0.5 million cDNA molecules were obtained. One entry per CDR3 protein, called by TCRdb with MiXCR from the PCR reads. Among some 690,000 distinct CDR3 sequences listed, approximately 59% were seen once. The sample comprised blood. The sequence was obtained from a girl aged 2-10 years with multiple sclerosis. The chain carries TRBV6-5 and TRBJ2-3; a weak D match, TRBD2 (5 bases). DNA of the CDR3: TGTGCCAGCAGTTACATAGTCGGGGATTCTAGCACAGATACGCAGTATTTT. This sequence encodes CASSYIVGDSSTDTQYF.